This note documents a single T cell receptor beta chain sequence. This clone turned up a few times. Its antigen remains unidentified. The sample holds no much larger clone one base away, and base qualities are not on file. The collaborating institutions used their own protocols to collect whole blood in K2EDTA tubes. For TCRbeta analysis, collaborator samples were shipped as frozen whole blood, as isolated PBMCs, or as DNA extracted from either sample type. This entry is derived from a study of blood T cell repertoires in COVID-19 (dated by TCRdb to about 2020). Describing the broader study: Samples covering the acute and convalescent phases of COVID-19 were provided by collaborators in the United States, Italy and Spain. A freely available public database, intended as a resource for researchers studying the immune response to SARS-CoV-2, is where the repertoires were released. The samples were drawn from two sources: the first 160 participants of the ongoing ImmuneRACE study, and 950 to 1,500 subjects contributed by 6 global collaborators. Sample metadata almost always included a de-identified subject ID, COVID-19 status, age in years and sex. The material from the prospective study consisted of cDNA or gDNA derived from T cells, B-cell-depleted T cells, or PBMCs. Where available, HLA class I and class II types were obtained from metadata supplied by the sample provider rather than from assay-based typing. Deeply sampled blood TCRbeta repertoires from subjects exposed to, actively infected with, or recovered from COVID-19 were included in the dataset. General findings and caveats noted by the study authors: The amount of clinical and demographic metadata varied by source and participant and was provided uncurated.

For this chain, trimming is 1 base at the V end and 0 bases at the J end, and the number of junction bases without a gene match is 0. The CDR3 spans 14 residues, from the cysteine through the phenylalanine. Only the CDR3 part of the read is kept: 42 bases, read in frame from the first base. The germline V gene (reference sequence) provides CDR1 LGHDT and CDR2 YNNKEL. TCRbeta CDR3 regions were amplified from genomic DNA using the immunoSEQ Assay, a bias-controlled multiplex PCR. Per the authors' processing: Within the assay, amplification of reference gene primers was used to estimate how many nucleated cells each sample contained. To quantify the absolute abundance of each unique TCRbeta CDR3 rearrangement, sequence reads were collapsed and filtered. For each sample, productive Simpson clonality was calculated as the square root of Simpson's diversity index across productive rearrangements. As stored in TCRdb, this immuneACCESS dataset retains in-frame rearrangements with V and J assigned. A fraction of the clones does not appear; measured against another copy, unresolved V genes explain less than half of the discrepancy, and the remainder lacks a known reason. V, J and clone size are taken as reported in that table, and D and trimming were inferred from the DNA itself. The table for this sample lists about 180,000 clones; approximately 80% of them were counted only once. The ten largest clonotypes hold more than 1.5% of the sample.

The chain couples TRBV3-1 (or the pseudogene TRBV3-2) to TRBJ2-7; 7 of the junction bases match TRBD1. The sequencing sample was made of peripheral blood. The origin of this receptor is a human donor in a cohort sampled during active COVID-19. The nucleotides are TGTGCCAGCAGCCAAGGGGACAGCTCCTACGAGCAGTACTTC. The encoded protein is CASSQGDSSYEQYF.